This T cell receptor (beta chain) was captured in a study of CD8 T cells in Susac syndrome. With 4 bases clipped from V and 2 bases from J, the junction kept 6 bases outside the gene matches. The CDR3 totals 16 residues. Germline lookup yields CDR1 SGHRS and CDR2 YFSETQ. Random-hexamer reverse transcription was applied to about 0.45 to 1 ug RNA. Via MiXCR, TCRdb re-called the immunoSEQ multiplex PCR reads, giving one row per CDR3 protein. The table lists 90,000 to 110,000 distinct CDR3 sequences, 90% to 98% of them singletons. Specimen: CD4+ T cells from PBMCs. The chain uses TRBV5-1 and TRBJ2-6; 7 bases map to TRBD1. This clonotype was obtained from a human donor in good health. As DNA, the CDR3 is TGCGCCAGCAGCACGACAGGGCCACCTGGGGCCAACGTCCTGACTTTC. This translates into CASSTTGPPGANVLTF. Together with reference TRBV5-1 and TRBJ2-6, the CDR3 gives the full variable domain: KAGVTQTPRYLIKTRGQQVTLSCSPISGHRSVSWYQQTPGQGLQFLFEYFSETQRNKGNFPGRFSGRQFSNSRSEMNVSTLELGDSALYLCASSTTGPPGANVLTFGAGSRLTVL.